The clone carrying this T cell receptor (beta chain) was counted a single time. The source of the sample is a study of blood T cell repertoires in COVID-19. Study information: The United States, Italy and Spain supplied acute and convalescent COVID-19 samples.

Methods used by the authors: Estimated nucleated cell counts came from reference gene primer amplification. This table comes from immunoSEQ multiplex PCR, and its TCRdb copy is limited to in-frame clones, with some not included. That table is the source of V, J and clone size, and D and trimming were worked out from the DNA. The sample lists tens of thousands of clones, over 80% occurring once. The germline gives CDR1 LNHDA, CDR2 SQIVND (reference sequence). Deletions cut 2 bases from V and 0 bases from J, with 10 bases between. The length of the CDR3 is 15 residues. Material: peripheral blood. The receptor was isolated from a human donor in a cohort sampled during active COVID-19. This chain uses TRBV19 with TRBJ1-2; tentative D call: TRBD1 (5 bases). In DNA, the CDR3 is TGTGCCAGTAGTATACACAGGCCCTCTAACTATGGCTACACCTTC. Translation: CASSIHRPSNYGYTF.